Listed here is a single T cell receptor beta chain. This receptor's antigen is unknown. Per-nucleotide qualities are absent, and no much larger clonotype sits a single base away. The method behind the library was the immunoSEQ multiplex PCR assay. The multiplex PCR relied on a mix of 60 forward primers for TCR Vbeta segments and 13 reverse primers for TCR Jbeta segments. A multiplex PCR assay on genomic DNA amplified the CDR3 region of rearranged TCR beta genes. The Illumina HiSeq System was used to sequence the amplified TCR beta libraries as 87-base-pair reads. As for the authors' bioinformatics: Across the 500 to 850 repertoires, a later analysis counted 80 million or so unique TCR beta chains, some 11 million of which were shared by at least two donors. Raw reads were error-corrected and collapsed into unique sequences by a nearest-neighbor algorithm in which closely related sequences were merged to remove PCR and sequencing errors. V, D and J gene segments were assigned by aligning CDR3 sequences to IMGT reference sequences. For a sequence to be retained, a match of at least six nucleotides to both a V gene segment and a J gene segment was required. A rearrangement counted as productive if the CDR3 had no stop codons and remained in frame with V and J, and every other rearrangement counted as non-productive. CDR3 was defined by IMGT convention, running from the second conserved V-encoded cysteine to the conserved J-encoded phenylalanine. The earlier analysis of fewer than 700 of the donors excluded sequences that lacked an unambiguous match to a single V gene segment. An earlier analysis of about 590 of the donors classified V segments as functional when productive rearrangements were above 56.7% and as segregating when the standard deviation between donors was above 5%. To diagnose cytomegalovirus status from the catalog of TCR beta chain sequences, a statistical classification framework was built. In a later analysis, TCR nucleotide sequences were compared against IMGT/GENE-DB human TR gene sequences so that V and J genes could be assigned. In a later analysis, CDR3 sequences and most-parsimonious VDJ recombination scenarios were assigned using the TCRdist pipeline. A later analysis defined each TCR beta chain by its CDR3 amino acid sequence plus V-gene family, and excluded reads lacking a unique V-gene family. In a later analysis, nearly 600 highly shared, low-generation-probability nucleotide sequences were removed to address suspected cross-contamination and a sequencing artifact. In a later analysis, a clonal expansion index for each public chain was calculated from normalized within-repertoire ranks of inferred template counts. Generation probabilities in a later analysis came from a VDJ recombination model fitted to out-of-frame rearrangements, and those results were checked against IGoR. Hypergeometric tests were used in a later analysis to score TCR-TCR, TCR-HLA and TCR-CMV co-occurrence, with a repertoire-size bias correction applied to the TCR pairs. To estimate false discovery rates, a later analysis permuted the HLA or CMV assignments 20 times. A later analysis grouped co-occurring TCRs with DBSCAN, adding TCRdist sequence similarity when clustering within HLA-allele-positive subsets. For co-occurrence clustering, repertoires with fewer than 30,000 or more than 120,000 public chains were excluded, along with five repertoires with anomalous nucleotide sharing. TCRdb holds this immuneACCESS table with in-frame rearrangements only. Some clones are missing; in checked studies, unresolved V genes explain under half, and the rest has no known cause. D and trimming were read from the DNA, whereas the V and J calls and clone size are those reported in that table. A total of 150,000 to 200,000 clones appear in this sample, more than 70% of them only once. The top ten clonotypes cover roughly 1.1% of the sample.

This record belongs to a study of cytomegalovirus exposure and HLA in healthy donors (dated by TCRdb to the late 2010s). At the level of the whole study: An earlier analysis of 587 of the donors reported 250 to 300 Gb of sequence data and more than 90 million unique TCR beta sequences from roughly 180 million T cells. An early release that covered more than 550 HLA-typed donors contained 300 to 350 gigabases of sequencing data and around 80 million unique TCR sequences. Among the roughly 400 genotyped donors, 81% belonged to the genetic ancestry cluster associated with self-reported Caucasian donors. The study aimed to test whether cataloging public T cell receptors could reveal signatures of past pathogen exposure. Using immunosequencing, the study profiled T cell repertoires from about 610 subjects and related those repertoires to cytomegalovirus serostatus. Besides the first cohort of approximately 670 subjects, a separate validation cohort made up of about 120 different subjects was used. To predict cytomegalovirus infection status, the study combined high-throughput TCR immunosequencing, statistical association of individual TCRs with disease status, and machine learning. To study patterns of TCR occurrence, a later analysis re-analyzed previously published TCR beta repertoires from hundreds of donors and added high-resolution HLA genotyping. In the later analysis, no new phenotypic data were used to find candidate immune exposures; instead, reliance was placed on TCR beta sequences and their occurrence across donors. In an earlier analysis of 550 to 700 of the donors, high-throughput TCR beta sequencing was used to judge whether each TCR beta V gene segment behaved as functional or pseudogenic. Donor age, sex, ethnicity and CMV serostatus were compiled alongside the repertoire data. In a later genetic analysis, genome-wide SNP genotypes for about three fifths of the 666 donors were used, and that subset was treated as a discovery cohort. Every repertoire in the discovery cohort had been generated on one and the same sequencing platform. Class I and class II HLA loci were covered by the typing at four-digit resolution. Typing coverage differed by locus: A, B, C, DRB1 and DQB1 were typed in about 620-630 donors, DQA1 in about 500, DPA1 in 600 to 610, and DPB1 in 472. Because of strong linkage in the cohort, roughly five DR-DQ haplotypes were treated as single units for association and clustering. On average, around 200,000 unique TCR beta nucleotide sequences were sequenced per donor among several hundred genotyped donors of the cohort, with about 17% of those sequences being non-productive. General study outcomes and caveats: Because HLA typing was unavailable for some donors at each locus, only the typed subset was used in association tests. A few of the identified cytomegalovirus-associated TCR beta chains were confirmed in vitro to be specific for cytomegalovirus antigens. A further reported finding was that TCR beta sequences accurately predicted the HLA-A and HLA-B alleles for most subjects in the first cohort. When HLA alleles, especially DR and DQ, strongly co-occurred, TCR associations were difficult to assign to individual alleles. Compared with the 666-donor mean, donors in an Asian-associated ancestry cluster had fewer N-insertions in productive TCRs, according to a later genetic analysis. According to a later analysis, TCR association rates differed among HLA loci, with DRB1 alleles showing the most associated TCRs and HLA-C alleles showing the fewest. According to a later analysis, parvovirus B19, influenza, CMV and Epstein-Barr virus appeared linked to several top co-occurrence clusters. Correlated functional status among segregating V segments might reflect linkage disequilibrium, but an unknown experimental factor could not be ruled out. A later genetic analysis associated a missense DCLRE1C variant with V-gene and J-gene trimming of TCR beta chains, and an independent cohort replicated the association. Compared with equally common non-associated chains, HLA-associated TCR beta chains in a later analysis were more clonally expanded and had lower generation probabilities. This cohort had only TCR beta chains sequenced, and the lack of alpha or paired-chain data limited which features could be detected. Cytomegalovirus status was reported to be diagnosed by the classifier with high specificity and sensitivity in both the original and validation cohorts. Because counts were too low, seventeen rarely observed V segments, including chromosome 9 orphons, were left out of the earlier analysis of 500 to 650 of the donors. Most TCR sequences were observed very rarely across donors, whereas some public TCRs were present in many individuals. According to a later analysis, most CMV-associated TCR beta chains appeared to be HLA-restricted, and the HLA associations seemed to be driven largely by CMV exposure. It was suggested by the authors that the approach could potentially be generalized to other disease states and immunological phenotypes. Roughly uniform sequencing depth across donors was assumed in presence/absence analyses, although this assumption may not hold. In a later analysis, some 18,000 TCR beta sequences were associated with specific HLA alleles at a false discovery rate of 0.05. In an earlier analysis of 587 of the donors, most TCR beta V segments appeared in productive rearrangements about 87% or about 30% of the time, broadly matching IMGT annotations. The study listed approximately 160 TCR beta chains as associated with cytomegalovirus. CMV serostatus was the only immune exposure information available for the cohort. A group of highly shared sequence variants was considered likely to be a technical artifact of the sequencing pipeline.

The cohort comprised around 690 healthy bone marrow donors. At the time of sampling, all cohort members were nominally healthy, though unrecorded immune exposures were likely present. The donor was CMV seronegative and was included in the group of a few hundred seronegative cohort members. Each donor provided a peripheral blood sample, and peripheral blood mononuclear cells were used for TCR beta sequencing. The Qiagen DNeasy Blood Extraction Kit was used to extract genomic DNA from the blood cell samples. The TCR originated in a woman aged 35 to 49 in good health and CMV-seronegative. Sample: PBMCs.

CDR3 loop: CASSVQGLSNQPQHF. The DNA sequence reads TGTGCCAGCAGCGTGCAGGGACTTAGCAATCAGCCCCAGCATTTT. The rearranged chain carries TRBV9 and TRBJ1-5, with a tentative D gene TRBD1 over 5 matching bases. CDR1 and CDR2 are read off the germline V gene as SGDLS and YYNGEE. Between the V and J ends, shortened by 2 bases and 0 bases respectively, the junction contains 9 bases. From the cysteine up to the phenylalanine, the CDR3 has a length of 15 residues. Only the CDR3 DNA is retained, 45 bases long and in frame from the first base.